Below are 28 T cell receptor beta chains sequenced from a single sample in a study of breast tumors, draining lymph nodes, adjacent tissues. Axillary draining lymph nodes of breast cancer patients supplied the node samples. TCRdb reprocessed the multiplex PCR reads via MiXCR and lists one record per CDR3 protein. The table has about 200,000 distinct CDR3 sequences, approximately 33% seen once. Material for sequencing was axillary lymph node tissue. The receptors were gathered from a female donor with breast cancer. Some clones in this sample may be carry-over from other donors' samples.

CDR3 sequence reads: CASTRDQETQHF. CDR3 DNA sequence: TGTGCCAGCACTAGGGATCAAGAGACCCAGCATTTT. The chain combines TRBV2 with TRBJ1-5; D unresolved. The germline V gene encodes CDR1 SNHLY and CDR2 FYNNEI. The V gene lost 7 bases and the J gene lost 11 bases, with 15 bases spanning the gap. The CDR3 has 12 amino acids. The complete variable domain, with remaining parts taken from reference TRBV2 and TRBJ1-5, reads EPEVTQTPSHQVTQMGQEVILRCVPISNHLYFYWYRQILGQKVEFLVSFYNNEISEKSEIFDDQFSVERPDGSNFTLKIRSTKLEDSAMYFCASTRDQETQHFGDGTRLSIL.

This clonotype has a count of ten or more. The junction differs from germline at one of its ends, possibly a read error. The chain carries TRBV7-7 and TRBJ2-5; D unclear. This CDR3 contains 14 residues. Germline CDR1 SSHAT, CDR2 FNYEAQ (reference sequence). CDR3 amino acids: CASSFRGVGETQYF. CDR3 DNA sequence: TGTGCTAGCAGCTTCAGAGGTGTCGGGGAGACCCAGTACTTC.

This clonotype was found many times. This may arise from a read error, as a much more abundant clone is one base away. This chain links TRBV11-1 with TRBJ2-1; D unclear. The CDR3 is 13 amino acids. Germline CDR1 is SGHAT and CDR2 is FQDESV (reference sequence). Trimming pared 5 bases from V and 9 bases from J, leaving 14 bases between. The DNA of the CDR3 is TGTGCCAGCAGCCCCCTTATGAACACTGAGCAGTTCTTC. It is translated as CASSPLMNTEQFF.

Remarks on this clonotype: A much larger clone is a single base away; this may be a read error. The chain has TRBV6-5 and TRBJ2-3; no firm D call. Germline CDR1 reads MNHEY; CDR2 reads SVGAGI. The V end was cut by 5 bases, the J end by 0 bases, with 9 bases between. This CDR3 is 14 amino acids long. The CDR3 sequence: CASSRHTSTDTQYF. CDR3 DNA sequence: TGTGCCAGCAGTCGGCACACTAGCACAGATACGCAGTATTTT.

This clonotype came up many times. V and J are TRBV20-1 and TRBJ2-7, with 8 positions matching TRBD1. V shed 6 bases, J shed 9 bases, and the junction held 13 bases outside the gene matches. The CDR3 runs 13 residues. Germline lookup yields CDR1 DFQATT and CDR2 SNEGSKA (reference sequence). The CDR3 loop is CSAGTPQGVGQYF. CDR3 DNA: TGCAGTGCCGGAACCCCACAGGGGGTGGGGCAGTACTTC.

Details on this clonotype: Possible read error: a much larger clone is one base away. J is TRBJ2-3 and V is TRBV2; maybe TRBD2 (6 bases). This CDR3 has 14 residues. V was clipped by 6 bases and J by 7 bases, with 17 bases between them. The V gene's germline CDR1 is SNHLY and CDR2 FYNNEI. CDR3 coding DNA: TGTGCCAGCAGGGGGGACTCGTCCGAAAATACGCAGTATTTT. Encoded protein: CASRGDSSENTQYF.

With respect to this clonotype: This sequence may be a read error, since a much larger clone differs from it by one base. Here the CDR3 reads CASSGGRDPPFYEQYF. The CDR3, as DNA: TGTGCCAGTAGTGGGGGTCGGGACCCACCGTTCTACGAGCAGTACTTC. V usage is TRBV19 and J usage is TRBJ2-7; D is perhaps TRBD1 or TRBD2 (5 bases each). The V end lost 5 bases, the J end lost 3 bases, and 20 bases lay between the germline ends. The CDR3 consists of 16 residues. Germline V lookup: CDR1 LNHDA, CDR2 SQIVND (reference sequence).

The chain employs TRBV11-3 and TRBJ2-5; tentatively, D is TRBD1 or TRBD2 (6 bases each). Germline assignment: CDR1 SGHNT and CDR2 YENEEA. The CDR3 consists of 13 residues. The V and J ends lost 3 bases and 7 bases respectively, with 12 bases between them. CDR3 amino acids: CASSLSGAATQYF. The CDR3 nucleotides are TGTGCCAGCAGCTTGTCGGGGGCTGCGACCCAGTACTTC.

Many counts were recorded for this clonotype. The rearrangement uses TRBV19 and TRBJ1-5; 9 bases are a match to TRBD1. The CDR3 covers 17 residues. Germline trimming cut 5 bases from V and 5 bases from J; bases unmatched to any gene: 13. Germline V lookup: CDR1 LNHDA, CDR2 SQIVND (reference sequence). The chain's CDR3 is CASSGTRPGQGDQPQHF. The CDR3 DNA reads as TGTGCCAGTAGTGGGACCCGACCGGGACAGGGCGATCAGCCCCAGCATTTT.

A note on this clonotype: As the CDR3 is not closed by the conserved phenylalanine or tryptophan, this likely results from a read error. The DNA is left out, because the CDR3 cannot be placed on it with certainty; the CDR3 is given as TCRdb lists it. Here the CDR3 reads CASSSGLETDTQYL. The chain combines TRBV7-9 with TRBJ2-3; the listed D gene, TRBD2, was not tested against the DNA. A total of 14 residues make up the CDR3, ends included. Germline lookup yields CDR1 SEHNR and CDR2 FQNEAQ (reference sequence).

Comment on this clonotype: With a much larger clone just one base away, this may be a read error. The chain couples TRBV3-1 to TRBJ2-3; 11 positions match TRBD2. The CDR3 is 16 amino acids. Germline V CDR1 and CDR2: LGHDT, YNNKEL (reference sequence). The CDR3 is CASSERLAGFADTQCF. The CDR3 bases are TGTGCCAGCAGTGAAAGACTAGCGGGATTTGCAGATACGCAGTGTTTT.

The table lists this clonotype with many counts. The chain carries TRBV5-1 and TRBJ1-3; TRBD1 might be the D (6 bases). V was clipped by 0 bases and J by 0 bases, with 10 bases between them. CDR1 and CDR2 (germline): SGHRS, YFSETQ. This CDR3 contains 16 residues. The CDR3 region has the DNA TGCGCCAGCAGCTTGGCAGGGGTCAGCTCTGGAAACACCATATATTTT. Protein sequence: CASSLAGVSSGNTIYF. The complete variable domain, with remaining parts taken from reference TRBV5-1 and TRBJ1-3, reads KAGVTQTPRYLIKTRGQQVTLSCSPISGHRSVSWYQQTPGQGLQFLFEYFSETQRNKGNFPGRFSGRQFSNSRSEMNVSTLELGDSALYLCASSLAGVSSGNTIYFGEGSWLTVV.

A remark on this clonotype: A much larger clone differs by one base, so this may be a read error. The V gene is TRBV5-1, the J gene TRBJ2-2; the D gene is possibly TRBD2 (5 bases). This CDR3 has 15 amino acids. V lost 0 bases and J 8 bases, leaving 14 bases between the germline ends. CDR1 and CDR2 from the germline V gene are SGHRS and YFSETQ. The CDR3 DNA follows: TGCGCCAGCAGCTTGGTAGGACTTAACAGTGGGGAGCTGTTTTTT. As protein: CASSLVGLNSGELFF. Full variable domain (outside the CDR3, taken from reference TRBV5-1 and TRBJ2-2): KAGVTQTPRYLIKTRGQQVTLSCSPISGHRSVSWYQQTPGQGLQFLFEYFSETQRNKGNFPGRFSGRQFSNSRSEMNVSTLELGDSALYLCASSLVGLNSGELFFGEGSRLTVL.

The chain uses TRBV7-9 and TRBJ1-1; possible D gene TRBD1, 6 bases. With 1 base removed from V and 7 bases from J, the gap between germline ends came to 16 bases. This CDR3 is 15 amino acids long. Germline lookup yields CDR1 SEHNR and CDR2 FQNEAQ (reference sequence). The CDR3 region is CASSLVLGANNEAFF. The CDR3 DNA follows: TGTGCCAGCAGCTTAGTTTTGGGGGCGAATAATGAAGCTTTCTTT.

This chain uses TRBV27 with TRBJ1-6; TRBD1 agrees at 9 bases. CDR1 and CDR2 from the germline V gene are MNHEY and SMNVEV (reference sequence). There are 16 residues in the CDR3. Trimming cost V 5 bases and J 9 bases; bases outside gene matches: 11. CDR3 protein: CASSKGTGRWTSPLHF. The CDR3 nucleotides are TGTGCCAGCAGTAAAGGGACAGGGAGGTGGACTTCACCCCTCCACTTT.

This clonotype occurred many times. V and J are TRBV10-3 and TRBJ2-3; D unresolved. The CDR3 has 12 amino acids. Germline CDR1 is ENHRY and CDR2 is SYGVKD. V dropped 0 bases and J dropped 6 bases, with 4 bases sitting between them. CDR3 in DNA: TGTGCCATCAGTGAGTCGGGGGATACGCAGTATTTT. It is translated as CAISESGDTQYF.

The rearrangement links TRBV7-9 to TRBJ1-6, with TRBD1 matching 12 bases. CDR3 size: 17 residues. Per the germline V gene, CDR1 is SEHNR and CDR2 is FQNEAQ (reference sequence). With V trimmed by 2 bases and J by 7 bases, 6 bases remained unmatched. The CDR3: CASSLWDRGRGNSPLHF. Written as DNA, the CDR3 is TGTGCCAGCAGCTTATGGGACAGGGGGCGCGGGAATTCACCCCTCCACTTT.

Ten or more counts support this clonotype. This chain uses TRBV7-9 with TRBJ2-3, with a weak D call TRBD2 (7 bases). The CDR3 runs to 17 residues. Between the trimmed V and J ends, which lost 0 bases and 6 bases, there was a span of 19 bases. The germline gives CDR1 SEHNR, CDR2 FQNEAQ (reference sequence). The CDR3 coding sequence is TGTGCCAGCAGCTTAGCGTCGGCGGGGGCCCGGGAGGATACGCAGTATTTT. As protein: CASSLASAGAREDTQYF. Full variable domain (outside the CDR3, taken from reference TRBV7-9 and TRBJ2-3): DTGVSQNPRHKITKRGQNVTFRCDPISEHNRLYWYRQTLGQGPEFLTYFQNEAQLEKSRLLSDRFSAERPKGSFSTLEIQRTEQGDSAMYLCASSLASAGAREDTQYFGPGTRLTVL.

V usage is TRBV20-1 and J usage is TRBJ1-2; D is unresolved. Germline loops: CDR1 DFQATT, CDR2 SNEGSKA (reference sequence). The CDR3 extends over 16 amino acids. The V end was cut by 6 bases, the J end by 0 bases, with 20 bases between. The CDR3 sequence: CSASSPERSANYGYTF. CDR3 sequence (DNA): TGCAGTGCCAGCTCACCAGAGCGGAGTGCTAACTATGGCTACACCTTC.

V is TRBV7-2 and J is TRBJ2-3; D is perhaps TRBD2 (5 bases). The V end lost 1 base, the J end lost 11 bases, and 19 bases lay between the germline ends. The CDR3 extends over 15 amino acids. Germline V CDR1 and CDR2: SGHTA, FQGNSA. CDR3 protein: CASSLGGAAYNEQYF. The CDR3 nucleotides read TGTGCCAGCAGCTTAGGGGGAGCAGCGTACAATGAGCAGTATTTT. The full variable domain, completed using reference TRBV7-2 and TRBJ2-3, is GAGVSQSPSNKVTEKGKDVELRCDPISGHTALYWYRQSLGQGLEFLIYFQGNSAPDKSGLPSDRFSAERTGGSVSTLTIQRTQQEDSAVYLCASSLGGAAYNEQYFGPGTRLTVL.

The table lists this clonotype with many counts. The J gene is TRBJ1-2, the V gene TRBV7-6; weak D call: TRBD1 (6 bases). The length of the CDR3 is 13 residues. CDR1 is SGHVS and CDR2 is FNYEAQ in the germline V gene. The V end was cut by 5 bases, the J end by 4 bases, with 11 bases between. The CDR3 DNA reads TGTGCCAGCAGCCCCGGGGGCCCCTATGGCTACACCTTC. It specifies CASSPGGPYGYTF.

This clonotype was observed a few times. The V and J genes are TRBV6-1 and TRBJ2-4; unclear D gene. The CDR3 totals 13 residues. Trimming removed 4 bases from V and 8 bases from J, with 12 bases in between. Germline loops: CDR1 MNHNS, CDR2 SASEGT. The CDR3 DNA follows: TGTGCCAGCAGTGCGACTTTTACGGACATTCAGTACTTC. Its protein product is CASSATFTDIQYF.

This clonotype was counted at least ten times. The chain's CDR3 is CASSQDFGTQYF. The CDR3 nucleotides are TGTGCCAGCAGCCAAGATTTTGGTACGCAGTATTTT. The rearrangement joins TRBV3-1 to TRBJ2-3, with D unresolved. Germline CDR1 LGHDT, CDR2 YNNKEL (reference sequence). Between the trimmed V and J ends, which lost 0 bases and 8 bases, there was a span of 6 bases. This CDR3 region has 12 residues.

This clonotype was seen at least ten times. The chain recombines TRBV19 with TRBJ2-7, with D maybe TRBD2 (5 bases). V was trimmed by 4 bases and J by 3 bases, leaving 13 bases between them. The CDR3 is 14 amino acids. CDR1 and CDR2 (germline): LNHDA, SQIVND (reference sequence). This CDR3 is CASSKRAPFYEQYF. In nucleotides, the CDR3 is TGTGCCAGTAGTAAGAGGGCCCCTTTCTACGAGCAGTACTTC.

This clonotype was observed at least ten times. This sequence joins TRBV25-1 and TRBJ2-5; D is perhaps TRBD1 (6 bases). The length of the CDR3 is 14 residues. Germline lookup yields CDR1 MGHDK and CDR2 SYGVNS. Trimming cost V 3 bases and J 3 bases, with 11 bases left between them. The CDR3 nucleotides are TGTGCCAGCAGTGACCCGTCAGGGGAAGAGACCCAGTACTTC. The encoded protein is CASSDPSGEETQYF.

The chain employs TRBV11-2 and TRBJ1-2, with 10 nucleotides matching TRBD1. Germline V gives CDR1 SGHAT, CDR2 FQNNGV. The ends lost 6 bases at V and 2 bases at J; junction bases unmatched: 6. The CDR3 contains 15 residues. The CDR3 spells CASRAGTGENYGYTF. The CDR3 nucleotides read TGTGCCAGCAGGGCCGGGACAGGGGAGAACTATGGCTACACCTTC.

In its sample, this clonotype was seen many times. Germline is not matched at one junction end, which may reflect a read error. The rearrangement joins TRBV6-5 to TRBJ1-2; 7 nucleotides line up with TRBD1. Germline CDR1 is MNHEY and CDR2 is SVGAGI. The CDR3 is 15 amino acids. This chain's CDR3 is CASSHSFKGGRGYTF. DNA of the CDR3: TGTGCCAGCAGTCACTCGTTTAAAGGGGGCCGTGGCTACACCTTC.

The V and J genes are TRBV15 and TRBJ2-2, with 8 bases that match TRBD2. Germline CDR1 reads LNHNV; CDR2 reads YYDKDF (reference sequence). The length of the CDR3 is 17 residues. V gave up 3 bases and J gave up 8 bases; unmatched junction bases: 14. The CDR3, as DNA: TGTGCCACCAGCAGCCTTGCGGGGGGAGGAGGACGAGGGGAGCTGTTTTTT. Translation: CATSSLAGGGGRGELFF.